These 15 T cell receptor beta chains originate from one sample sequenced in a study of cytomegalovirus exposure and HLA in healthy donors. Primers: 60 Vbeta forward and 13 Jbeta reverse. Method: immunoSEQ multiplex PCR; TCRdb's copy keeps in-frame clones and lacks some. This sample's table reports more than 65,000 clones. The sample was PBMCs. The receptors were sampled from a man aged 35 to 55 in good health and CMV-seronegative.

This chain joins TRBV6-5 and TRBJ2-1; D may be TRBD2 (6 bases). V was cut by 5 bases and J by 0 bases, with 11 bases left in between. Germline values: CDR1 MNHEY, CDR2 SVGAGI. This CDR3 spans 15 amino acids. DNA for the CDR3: TGTGCCAGCAGTCGGGACTCGAGCTCCTACAATGAGCAGTTCTTC. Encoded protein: CASSRDSSSYNEQFF.

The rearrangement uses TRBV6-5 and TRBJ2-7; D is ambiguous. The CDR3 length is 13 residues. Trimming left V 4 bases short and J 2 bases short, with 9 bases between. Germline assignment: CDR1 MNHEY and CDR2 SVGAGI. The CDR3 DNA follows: TGTGCCAGCAGTTCAACAGAGACCTACGAGCAGTACTTC. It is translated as CASSSTETYEQYF.

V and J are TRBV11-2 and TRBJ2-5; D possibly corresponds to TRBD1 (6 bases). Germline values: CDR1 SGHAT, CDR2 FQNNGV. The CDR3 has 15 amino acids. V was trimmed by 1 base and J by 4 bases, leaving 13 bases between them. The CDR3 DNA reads TGTGCCAGCAGCTTAGCCCGTACAGGGATAGAGACCCAGTACTTC. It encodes CASSLARTGIETQYF. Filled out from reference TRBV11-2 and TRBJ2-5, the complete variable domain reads EAGVAQSPRYKIIEKRQSVAFWCNPISGHATLYWYQQILGQGPKLLIQFQNNGVVDDSQLPKDRFSAERLKGVDSTLKIQPAKLEDSAVYLCASSLARTGIETQYFGPGTRLLVL.

This CDR3 reads CASSLQVDQPQHF. In DNA, the CDR3 is TGTGCCAGCAGCTTACAGGTTGATCAGCCCCAGCATTTT. The rearrangement uses TRBV5-5 and TRBJ1-5; D is perhaps TRBD1 (5 bases). Germline values: CDR1 SGHKS, CDR2 YYEKEE (reference sequence). CDR3 size: 13 residues. Trimming took 2 bases from V and 5 from J, leaving 8 bases between them.

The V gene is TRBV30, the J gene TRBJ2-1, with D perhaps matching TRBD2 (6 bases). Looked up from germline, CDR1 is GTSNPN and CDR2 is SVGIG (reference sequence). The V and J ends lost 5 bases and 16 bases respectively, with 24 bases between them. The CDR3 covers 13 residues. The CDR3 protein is CAWSPAGTQTRFF. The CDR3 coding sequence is TGTGCCTGGTCCCCGGCGGGGACCCAGACTCGTTTCTTC.

DNA of the CDR3: TGTGCCAGCAGCTTAGATAGGGGCCCCGCGGGGTCAGATACGCAGTATTTT. The encoded protein is CASSLDRGPAGSDTQYF. The chain carries TRBV7-9 and TRBJ2-3, with a weak D call TRBD2 (6 bases). Trimming pared 1 base from V and 4 bases from J, leaving 18 bases between. This CDR3 has 17 residues. Germline assignment: CDR1 SEHNR and CDR2 FQNEAQ (reference sequence).

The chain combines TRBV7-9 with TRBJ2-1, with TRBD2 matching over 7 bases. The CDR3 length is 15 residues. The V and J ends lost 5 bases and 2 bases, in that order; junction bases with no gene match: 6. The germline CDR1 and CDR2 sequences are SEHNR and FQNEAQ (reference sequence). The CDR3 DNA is TGTGCCAGCAGCCAGCGGGGTTCTCCCTACAATGAGCAGTTCTTC. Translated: CASSQRGSPYNEQFF.

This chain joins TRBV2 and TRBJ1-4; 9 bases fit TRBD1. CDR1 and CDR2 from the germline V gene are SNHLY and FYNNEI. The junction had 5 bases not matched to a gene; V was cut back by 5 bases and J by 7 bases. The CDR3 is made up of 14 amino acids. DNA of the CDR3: TGTGCCAGCAGTTCGACAGGGGGGGGTGAAAAACTGTTTTTT. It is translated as CASSSTGGGEKLFF.

CDR3 sequence reads: CASSEGQGDEQYF. The DNA of the CDR3 is TGTGCCAGCAGTGAAGGGCAGGGCGACGAGCAGTACTTC. The chain combines TRBV6-1 with TRBJ2-7; a weak D match, TRBD1 (5 bases). V was shortened by 1 base and J by 5 bases, with 9 bases between the two germline ends. The germline CDR1 and CDR2 sequences are MNHNS and SASEGT. This CDR3 contains 13 residues.

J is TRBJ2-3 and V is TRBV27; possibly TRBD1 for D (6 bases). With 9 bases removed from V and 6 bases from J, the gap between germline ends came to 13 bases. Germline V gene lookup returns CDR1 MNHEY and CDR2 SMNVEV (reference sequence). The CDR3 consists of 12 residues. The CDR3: CASTTGSDTQYF. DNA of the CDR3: TGTGCCAGTACTACAGGGTCGGATACGCAGTATTTT.

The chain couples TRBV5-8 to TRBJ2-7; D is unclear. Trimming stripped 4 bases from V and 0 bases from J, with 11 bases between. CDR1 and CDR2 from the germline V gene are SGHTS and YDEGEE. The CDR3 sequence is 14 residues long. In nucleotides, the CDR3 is TGTGCCAGCAGCCCCCGCACAGTCTCCTACGAGCAGTACTTC. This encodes CASSPRTVSYEQYF.

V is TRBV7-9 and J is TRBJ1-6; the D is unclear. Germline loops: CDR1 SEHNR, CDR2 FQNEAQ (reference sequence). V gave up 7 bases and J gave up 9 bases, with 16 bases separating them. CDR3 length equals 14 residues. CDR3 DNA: TGTGCCAGCATCTCGACTGGACTGAGTTCACCCCTCCACTTT. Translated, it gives CASISTGLSSPLHF.

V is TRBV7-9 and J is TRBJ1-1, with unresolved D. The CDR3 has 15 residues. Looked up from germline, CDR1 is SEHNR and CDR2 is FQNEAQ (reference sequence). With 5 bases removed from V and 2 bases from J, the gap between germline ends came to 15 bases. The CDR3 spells CASSPKEGVNTEAFF. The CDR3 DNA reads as TGTGCCAGCAGCCCCAAAGAGGGAGTCAACACTGAAGCTTTCTTT.

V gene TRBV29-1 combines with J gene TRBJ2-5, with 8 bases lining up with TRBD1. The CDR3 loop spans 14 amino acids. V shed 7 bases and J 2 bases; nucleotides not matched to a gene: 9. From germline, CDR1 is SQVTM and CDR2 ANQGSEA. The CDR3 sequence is CSEDWTGRQETQYF. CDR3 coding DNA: TGCAGCGAAGATTGGACAGGGAGGCAAGAGACCCAGTACTTC.

In DNA, the CDR3 is TGTGCCAGCAGCTTATCCCTATTTAGCACAGATACGCAGTATTTT. It yields the protein CASSLSLFSTDTQYF. The V gene is TRBV7-9, the J gene TRBJ2-3, with D unclear. Trimming took off 2 bases at V and 0 bases at J, with 9 bases between the two ends. The CDR3 contains 15 residues. CDR1 and CDR2 from the germline V gene are SEHNR and FQNEAQ (reference sequence).